This TCR beta chain was observed in a study of blood T cell repertoires in COVID-19. Study at large: Sources were T cells, B-cell-depleted T cells, or PBMCs; the material itself was cDNA or gDNA.

Original processing methods: Researchers report that nucleated cell counts were estimated from reference gene primer amplification. The method was immunoSEQ multiplex PCR; TCRdb's version includes in-frame clones alone and lacks a portion of them. V, J and clone size reflect that table, while D and trimming were determined from the DNA. The repertoire holds 120,000 or so clones, with 88% as singletons. V lost 2 bases, J lost 5 bases, and 13 bases lay in between. CDR1 and CDR2 from the germline V gene are SGHRS and YFSETQ. The CDR3 covers 14 residues. The rearrangement uses TRBV5-1 and TRBJ1-1; possible D gene TRBD1, 5 bases. The specimen sequenced was peripheral blood. The TCR comes from a human donor in a cohort sampled during active COVID-19. DNA for the CDR3: TGCGCCAGCAGCTTCGGACATCTCGGGACTGAAGCTTTCTTT. It translates to CASSFGHLGTEAFF.